One TCR beta chain is described in this entry. Antigen unknown. Primed by a sample-barcoded 5' primer and a J-beta primer mix, a second PCR proceeded for roughly 7 to 11 cycles. All cDNA molecules were each tagged by a template-switch adaptor with 12 random nucleotides. TCRdb called the 5' RACE reads again in MiXCR, with one record for every CDR3 protein. The table lists 800,000 to 950,000 distinct CDR3 sequences, under 50% of them singletons. The data stem from a study of blood T cells in healthy people across ages. Study outcomes and limitations: Diversity of TCR beta per million T cells declined in a roughly linear way with age. The lack of PBMC sorting stopped any conclusive naive versus antigen-experienced comparison.

V dropped 5 bases and J dropped 1 base, with 15 bases sitting between them. The CDR3 loop spans 15 amino acids. The germline V gene has CDR1 SEHNR and CDR2 FQNEAQ (reference sequence). This receptor was obtained from a man aged 25-45 years in good health. Sequences were obtained from blood. The rearrangement links TRBV7-9 to TRBJ2-7, with D perhaps TRBD2 (6 bases). The CDR3 loop is CASSIGTDYSYEQYF. CDR3 DNA sequence: TGTGCCAGCAGCATTGGGACGGACTATTCCTACGAGCAGTACTTC.